These T cell receptor beta chains were read from a single sample in a study of blood T cell repertoires in COVID-19. This table comes from immunoSEQ multiplex PCR, and its TCRdb copy is limited to in-frame clones, with some not included. Of tens of thousands of clones listed, around 88% were seen once; the top ten hold more than 11%. What was sequenced was peripheral blood. These receptor sequences come from a man in his 70s with active or convalescent COVID-19. CDR3s include the opening cysteine and the closing phenylalanine or tryptophan. A D gene is named only where the DNA matches it firmly.

D gene	CDR3 length	V gene	J gene	CDR3 protein	CDR3 DNA
.	14	TRBV27	TRBJ2-7	CASSLSPSSYEQYF	TGTGCCAGCAGTTTATCCCCCAGCTCCTACGAGCAGTACTTC
.	14	TRBV18	TRBJ2-5	CASSPGGLRETQYF	TGTGCCAGCTCACCGGGGGGATTGCGGGAGACCCAGTACTTC
.	13	TRBV7-3	TRBJ1-1	CASSLNLGTEAFF	TGTGCCAGCAGCTTAAATCTAGGCACTGAAGCTTTCTTT
.	14	TRBV5-1	TRBJ2-7	CASSLGPGLDEQYF	TGCGCCAGCAGCTTGGGGCCGGGTTTAGACGAGCAGTACTTC
.	13	TRBV21-1	TRBJ1-1	CASCGTGNTEAFF	TGTGCCAGCTGCGGGACGGGGAACACTGAAGCTTTCTTT
TRBD1	15	TRBV5-1	TRBJ2-2	CASSLRAGGVGELFF	TGCGCCAGCAGCTTGAGGGCAGGGGGCGTCGGGGAGCTGTTTTTT
TRBD1	15	TRBV7-9	TRBJ1-1	CASSDPRTGGSEAFF	TGTGCCAGCAGCGACCCTAGGACAGGGGGTTCTGAAGCTTTCTTT
.	12	TRBV6-6	TRBJ1-1	CASSQLGYEAFF	TGTGCCAGCAGCCAACTCGGTTATGAAGCTTTCTTT
TRBD2	16	TRBV28	TRBJ2-2	CASRSRREAGTGELFF	TGTGCCAGCCGGAGCCGGCGGGAGGCGGGCACCGGGGAGCTGTTTTTT
.	15	TRBV6-5	TRBJ1-6	CASSYSLGAGSPLHF	TGTGCCAGCAGTTACTCTTTGGGGGCCGGGTCACCCCTCCACTTT
TRBD2	16	TRBV19	TRBJ2-1	CASSTLAGVRNNEQFF	TGTGCCAGTAGTACGCTAGCGGGGGTCCGGAACAATGAGCAGTTCTTC
.	13	TRBV18	TRBJ1-5	CASSEGTLQPQHF	TGTGCCAGCTCGGAGGGGACCCTTCAGCCCCAGCATTTT
TRBD1	14	TRBV9	TRBJ2-2	CASRPGQGVGELFF	TGTGCCAGCAGGCCGGGACAGGGTGTCGGGGAGCTGTTTTTT
.	14	TRBV7-2	TRBJ2-1	CASSTTPGVNEQFF	TGTGCCAGCAGCACGACTCCGGGGGTGAATGAGCAGTTCTTC
.	13	TRBV6-2/TRBV6-3	TRBJ2-7	CASSRGTTYEQYF	TGTGCCAGCAGTCGTGGGACAACCTACGAGCAGTACTTC
.	16	TRBV28	TRBJ1-5	CASSFRQTHSNQPQHF	TGTGCCAGCAGTTTTCGACAGACTCATAGCAATCAGCCCCAGCATTTT
.	14	TRBV7-2	TRBJ1-5	CASSLDSYNQPQHF	TGTGCCAGCAGCTTAGACTCTTACAATCAGCCCCAGCATTTT
TRBD2	16	TRBV7-2	TRBJ2-1	CASSLSGSGSYNEQFF	TGTGCCAGCAGCCTAAGCGGGAGCGGGTCCTACAATGAGCAGTTCTTC
.	13	TRBV30	TRBJ1-4	CAWSGQQNEKLFF	TGTGCCTGGAGTGGACAGCAAAATGAAAAACTGTTTTTT
TRBD2	15	TRBV19	TRBJ2-7	CASSRRSGRAAEQYF	TGTGCCAGTAGTAGGAGGAGCGGGAGGGCCGCGGAGCAGTACTTC
.	14	TRBV4-3	TRBJ1-2	CASSQAGQLLGYTF	TGCGCCAGCAGCCAGGCGGGGCAATTGCTCGGCTACACCTTC
TRBD1	15	TRBV4-1	TRBJ1-6	CASSQGGQTNSPLHF	TGCGCCAGCAGCCAAGGGGGACAGACTAATTCACCCCTCCACTTT